This TCR beta chain was captured in a study of shared clonotypes between healthy human individuals. General study results and limits: As a rule, naive subsets had a larger estimated richness than memory subsets. Sampling involved blood alone; tissue repertoires likely differ. In the sorted subsets, rarefaction showed sequencing was incomplete despite large depth.

In the naive CD8 group, cells lacked CD45RO and were positively selected for CCR7, so terminally differentiated effector memory CD45RA+ cells were left out. The CDR3 sequence is 14 residues long. Trimming cost V 4 bases and J 6 bases, with 17 bases left between them. Per germline, CDR1 SGHNT and CDR2 YYREEE (reference sequence). Sequencing was performed with immunoSEQ multiplex PCR; in TCRdb, only in-frame clones are kept and a portion is missing. The top ten hold roughly 1% of the sample, which has about 2 million clones, around 96% seen once. To note about this clone: Its specificity is not known.

Material: naive CD8+ T cells sorted from blood. V is TRBV5-4 and J is TRBJ2-7; D gene unclear. The source of this sequence is a man aged 18 to 30 in good health. Written as DNA, the CDR3 is TGTGCCAGCAGCCTACCTGGAGCCCCCGGCGAGCAGTACTTC. It is translated as CASSLPGAPGEQYF. The whole variable domain, filled in from reference TRBV5-4 and TRBJ2-7, reads ETGVTQSPTHLIKTRGQQVTLRCSSQSGHNTVSWYQQALGQGPQFIFQYYREEENGRGNFPPRFSGLQFPNYSSELNVNALELDDSALYLCASSLPGAPGEQYFGPGTRLTVT.